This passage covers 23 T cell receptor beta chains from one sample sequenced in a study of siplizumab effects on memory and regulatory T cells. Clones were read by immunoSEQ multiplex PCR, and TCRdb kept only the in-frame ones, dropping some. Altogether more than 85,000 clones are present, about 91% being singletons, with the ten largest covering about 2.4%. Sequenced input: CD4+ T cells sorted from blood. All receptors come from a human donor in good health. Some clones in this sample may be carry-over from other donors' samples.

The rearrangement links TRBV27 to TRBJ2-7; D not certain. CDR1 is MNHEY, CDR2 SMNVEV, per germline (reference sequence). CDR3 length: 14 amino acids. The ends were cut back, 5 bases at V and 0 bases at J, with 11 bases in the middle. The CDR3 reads CASSPQDGSYEQYF. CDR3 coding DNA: TGTGCCAGCAGTCCCCAGGACGGCTCCTACGAGCAGTACTTC.

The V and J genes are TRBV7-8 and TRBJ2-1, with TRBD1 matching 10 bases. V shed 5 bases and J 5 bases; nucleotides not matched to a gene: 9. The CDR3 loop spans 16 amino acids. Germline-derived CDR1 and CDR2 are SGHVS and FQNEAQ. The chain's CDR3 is CASSRWDRGGHNEQFF. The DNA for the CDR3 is TGTGCCAGCAGCCGATGGGACAGGGGAGGCCACAATGAGCAGTTCTTC.

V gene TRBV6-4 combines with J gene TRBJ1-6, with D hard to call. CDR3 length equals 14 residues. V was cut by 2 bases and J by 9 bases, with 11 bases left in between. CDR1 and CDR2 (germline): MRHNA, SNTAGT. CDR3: CASSDAGIGSPLHF. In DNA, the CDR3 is TGTGCCAGCAGTGACGCTGGGATAGGTTCACCCCTCCACTTT.

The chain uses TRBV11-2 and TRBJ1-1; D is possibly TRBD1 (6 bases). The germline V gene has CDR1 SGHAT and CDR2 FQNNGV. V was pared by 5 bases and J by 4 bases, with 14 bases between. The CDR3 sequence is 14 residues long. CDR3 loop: CASSAQGRGTEAFF. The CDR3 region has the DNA TGTGCCAGCAGCGCGCAGGGGCGCGGCACTGAAGCTTTCTTT.

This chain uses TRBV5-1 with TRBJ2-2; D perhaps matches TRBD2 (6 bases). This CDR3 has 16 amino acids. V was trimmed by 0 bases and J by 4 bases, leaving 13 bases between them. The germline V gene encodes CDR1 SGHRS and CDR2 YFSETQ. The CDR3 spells CASSLGGTGITGELFF. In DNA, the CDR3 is TGCGCCAGCAGCTTGGGTGGGACTGGAATCACCGGGGAGCTGTTTTTT.

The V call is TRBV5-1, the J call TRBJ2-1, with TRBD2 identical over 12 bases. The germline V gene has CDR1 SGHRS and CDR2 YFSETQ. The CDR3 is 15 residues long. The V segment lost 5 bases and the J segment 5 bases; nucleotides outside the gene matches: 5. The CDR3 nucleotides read TGCGCCAGCAGGCCCACTAGCGGGAGGCACAATGAGCAGTTCTTC. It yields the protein CASRPTSGRHNEQFF.

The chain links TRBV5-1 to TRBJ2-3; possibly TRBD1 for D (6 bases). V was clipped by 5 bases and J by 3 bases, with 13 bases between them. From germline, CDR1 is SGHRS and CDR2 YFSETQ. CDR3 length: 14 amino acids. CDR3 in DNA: TGCGCCAGCAGTAACAGGGTTGGAACAGATACGCAGTATTTT. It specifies CASSNRVGTDTQYF.

CDR3: CASRSSSAYEQYF. The CDR3 coding sequence is TGTGCCAGCAGGTCTAGCTCGGCCTACGAGCAGTACTTC. The chain uses TRBV6-6 and TRBJ2-7, with a weak D call TRBD2 (5 bases). Trimming left V 6 bases short and J 2 bases short, with 11 bases between. CDR1 and CDR2 (germline): MNHNY, SVGAGI (reference sequence). The CDR3 extends over 13 amino acids.

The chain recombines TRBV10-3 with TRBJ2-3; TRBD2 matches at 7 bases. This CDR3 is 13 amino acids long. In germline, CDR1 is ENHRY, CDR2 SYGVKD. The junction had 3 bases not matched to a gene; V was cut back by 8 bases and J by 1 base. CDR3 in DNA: TGTGCCATCGGGGGGGTGGGCACAGATACGCAGTATTTT. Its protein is CAIGGVGTDTQYF.

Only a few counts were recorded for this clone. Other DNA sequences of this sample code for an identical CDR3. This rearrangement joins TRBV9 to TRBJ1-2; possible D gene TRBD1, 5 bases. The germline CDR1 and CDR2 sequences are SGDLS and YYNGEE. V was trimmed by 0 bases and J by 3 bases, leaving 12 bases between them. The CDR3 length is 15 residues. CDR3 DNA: TGTGCCAGCAGCGTAGATTCCCAGGGAGACTATGGCTACACCTTC. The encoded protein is CASSVDSQGDYGYTF.

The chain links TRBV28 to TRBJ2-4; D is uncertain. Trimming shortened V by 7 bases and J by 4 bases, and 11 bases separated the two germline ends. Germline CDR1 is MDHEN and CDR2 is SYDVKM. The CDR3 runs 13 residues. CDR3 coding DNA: TGTGCCAGCACTGAACCAGGAAAAAACATTCAGTACTTC. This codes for CASTEPGKNIQYF.

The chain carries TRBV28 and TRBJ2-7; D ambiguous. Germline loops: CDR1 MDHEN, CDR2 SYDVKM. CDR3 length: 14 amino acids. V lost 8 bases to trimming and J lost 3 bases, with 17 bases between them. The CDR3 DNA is TGTGCCAGCCAACACCCGATTGGCGGCTACGAGCAGTACTTC. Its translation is CASQHPIGGYEQYF.

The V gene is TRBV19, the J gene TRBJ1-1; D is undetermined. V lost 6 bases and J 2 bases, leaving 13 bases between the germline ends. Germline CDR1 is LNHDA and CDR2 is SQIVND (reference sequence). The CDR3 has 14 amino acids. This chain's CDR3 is CASRDFQVNTEAFF. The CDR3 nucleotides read TGTGCCAGTAGGGATTTTCAGGTCAACACTGAAGCTTTCTTT.

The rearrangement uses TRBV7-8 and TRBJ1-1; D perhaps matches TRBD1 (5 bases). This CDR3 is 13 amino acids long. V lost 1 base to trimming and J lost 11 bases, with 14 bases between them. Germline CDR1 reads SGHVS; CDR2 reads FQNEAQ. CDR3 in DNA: TGTGCCAGCAGCTTAGAGACCGGAGAGGGGGCTTTCTTT. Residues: CASSLETGEGAFF. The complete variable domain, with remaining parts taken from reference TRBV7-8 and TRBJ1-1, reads GAGVSQSPRYKVAKRGQDVALRCDPISGHVSLFWYQQALGQGPEFLTYFQNEAQLDKSGLPSDRFFAERPEGSVSTLKIQRTQQEDSAVYLCASSLETGEGAFFGQGTRLTVV.

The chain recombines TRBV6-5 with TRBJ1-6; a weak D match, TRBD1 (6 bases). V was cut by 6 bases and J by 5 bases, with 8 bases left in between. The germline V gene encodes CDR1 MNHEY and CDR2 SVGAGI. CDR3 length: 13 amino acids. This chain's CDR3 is CASRYRDNSPLHF. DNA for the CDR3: TGTGCCAGCAGATACAGGGATAATTCACCCCTCCACTTT.

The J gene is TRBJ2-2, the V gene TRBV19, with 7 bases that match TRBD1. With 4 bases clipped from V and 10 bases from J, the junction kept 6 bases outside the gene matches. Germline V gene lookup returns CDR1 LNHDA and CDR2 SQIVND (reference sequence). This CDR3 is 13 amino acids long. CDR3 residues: CASSTTGVAELFF. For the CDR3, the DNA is TGTGCCAGTAGTACCACAGGGGTGGCGGAGCTGTTTTTT.

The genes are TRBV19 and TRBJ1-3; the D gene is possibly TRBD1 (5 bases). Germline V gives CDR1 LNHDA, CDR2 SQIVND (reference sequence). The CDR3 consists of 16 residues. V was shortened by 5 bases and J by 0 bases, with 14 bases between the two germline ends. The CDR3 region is CASSARGTYSGNTIYF. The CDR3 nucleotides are TGTGCCAGTAGTGCAAGAGGGACCTACTCTGGAAACACCATATATTTT. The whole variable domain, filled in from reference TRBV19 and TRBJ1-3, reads DGGITQSPKYLFRKEGQNVTLSCEQNLNHDAMYWYRQDPGQGLRLIYYSQIVNDFQKGDIAEGYSVSREKKESFPLTVTSAQKNPTAFYLCASSARGTYSGNTIYFGEGSWLTVV.

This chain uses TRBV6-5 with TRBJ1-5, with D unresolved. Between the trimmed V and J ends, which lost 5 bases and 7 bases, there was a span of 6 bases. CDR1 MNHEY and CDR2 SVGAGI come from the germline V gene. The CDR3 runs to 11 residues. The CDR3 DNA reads TGTGCCAGCAGTCAAAGACAGCCCCAGCATTTT. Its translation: CASSQRQPQHF.

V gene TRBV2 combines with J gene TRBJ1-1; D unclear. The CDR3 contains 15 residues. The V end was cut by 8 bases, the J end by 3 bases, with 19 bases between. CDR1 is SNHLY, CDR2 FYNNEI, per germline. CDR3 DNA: TGTGCCAGCCGACGTTTACCCCATTCGGACACTGAAGCTTTCTTT. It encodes CASRRLPHSDTEAFF.

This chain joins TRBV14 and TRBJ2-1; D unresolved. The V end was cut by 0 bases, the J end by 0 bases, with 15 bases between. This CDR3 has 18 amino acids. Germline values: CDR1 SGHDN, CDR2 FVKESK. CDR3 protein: CASSQERIGVSSYNEQFF. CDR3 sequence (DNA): TGTGCCAGCAGCCAAGAGAGGATAGGCGTTAGCTCCTACAATGAGCAGTTCTTC.

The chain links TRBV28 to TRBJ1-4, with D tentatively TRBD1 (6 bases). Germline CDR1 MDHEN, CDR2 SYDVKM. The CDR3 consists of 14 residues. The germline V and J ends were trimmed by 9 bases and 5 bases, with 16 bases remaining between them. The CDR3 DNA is TGTGCCAGTCAAGAGGGGGGATTAAATGAAAAACTGTTTTTT. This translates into CASQEGGLNEKLFF.

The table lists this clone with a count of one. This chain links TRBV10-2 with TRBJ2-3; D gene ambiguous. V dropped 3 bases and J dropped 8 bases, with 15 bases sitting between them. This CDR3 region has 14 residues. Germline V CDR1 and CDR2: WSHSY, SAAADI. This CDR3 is CASSDGVLTRTQYF. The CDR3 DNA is TGCGCCAGCAGTGATGGGGTGCTAACACGTACGCAGTATTTT.

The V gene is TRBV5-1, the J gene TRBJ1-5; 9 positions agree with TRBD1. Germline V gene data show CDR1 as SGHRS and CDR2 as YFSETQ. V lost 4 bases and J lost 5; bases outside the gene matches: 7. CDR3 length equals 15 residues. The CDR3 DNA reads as TGCGCCAGCAGCATAGGACAGGGGCGGCATCAGCCCCAGCATTTT. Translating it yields CASSIGQGRHQPQHF.